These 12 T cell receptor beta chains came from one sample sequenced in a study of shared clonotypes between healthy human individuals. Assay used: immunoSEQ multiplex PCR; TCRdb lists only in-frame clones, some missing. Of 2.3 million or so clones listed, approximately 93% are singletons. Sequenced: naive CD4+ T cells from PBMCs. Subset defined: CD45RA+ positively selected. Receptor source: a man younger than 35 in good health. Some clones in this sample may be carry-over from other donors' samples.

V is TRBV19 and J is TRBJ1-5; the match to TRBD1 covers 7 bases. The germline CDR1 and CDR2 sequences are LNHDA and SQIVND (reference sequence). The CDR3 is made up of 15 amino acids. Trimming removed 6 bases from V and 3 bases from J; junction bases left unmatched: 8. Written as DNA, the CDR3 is TGTGCCAGTAGGGATGGGACAGCATACAATCAGCCCCAGCATTTT. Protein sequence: CASRDGTAYNQPQHF.

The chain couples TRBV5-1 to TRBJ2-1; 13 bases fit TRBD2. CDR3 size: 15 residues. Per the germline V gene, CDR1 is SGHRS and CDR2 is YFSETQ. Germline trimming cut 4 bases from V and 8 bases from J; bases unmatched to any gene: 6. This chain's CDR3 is CASSALAGGPYEQFF. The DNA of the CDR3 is TGCGCCAGCAGCGCACTAGCGGGAGGGCCCTATGAGCAGTTCTTC.

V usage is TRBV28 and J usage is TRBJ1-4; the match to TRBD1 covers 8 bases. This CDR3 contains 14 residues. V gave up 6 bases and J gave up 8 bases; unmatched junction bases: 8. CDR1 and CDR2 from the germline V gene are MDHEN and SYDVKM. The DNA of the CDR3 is TGTGCCAGCAGGGCAACAGGGGGGAGGGAAAAACTGTTTTTT. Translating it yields CASRATGGREKLFF.

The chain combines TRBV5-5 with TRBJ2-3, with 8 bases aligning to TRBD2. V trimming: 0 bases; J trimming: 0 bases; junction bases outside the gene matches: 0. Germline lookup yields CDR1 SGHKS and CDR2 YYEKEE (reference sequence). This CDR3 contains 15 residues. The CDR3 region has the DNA TGTGCCAGCAGCTTGGCTAGCGGGAGCACAGATACGCAGTATTTT. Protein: CASSLASGSTDTQYF.

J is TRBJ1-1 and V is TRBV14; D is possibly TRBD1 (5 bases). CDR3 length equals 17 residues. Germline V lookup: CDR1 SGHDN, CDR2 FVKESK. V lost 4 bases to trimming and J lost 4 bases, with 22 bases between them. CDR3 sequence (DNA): TGTGCCAGCAGCCCCAATTTAGAGGTCACAGGTCGCACTGAAGCTTTCTTT. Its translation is CASSPNLEVTGRTEAFF.

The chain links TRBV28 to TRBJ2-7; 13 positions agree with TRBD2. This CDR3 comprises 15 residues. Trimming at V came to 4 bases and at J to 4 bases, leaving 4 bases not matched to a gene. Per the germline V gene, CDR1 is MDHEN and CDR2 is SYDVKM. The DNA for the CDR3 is TGTGCCAGCAGTTGGACTAGCGGGAGAATTTACGAGCAGTACTTC. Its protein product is CASSWTSGRIYEQYF.

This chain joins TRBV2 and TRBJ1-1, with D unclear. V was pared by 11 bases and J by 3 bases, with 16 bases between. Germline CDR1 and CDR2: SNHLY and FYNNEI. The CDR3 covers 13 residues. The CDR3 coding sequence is TGTGCCCACCGGAGGGAACGGGACACTGAAGCTTTCTTT. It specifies CAHRRERDTEAFF.

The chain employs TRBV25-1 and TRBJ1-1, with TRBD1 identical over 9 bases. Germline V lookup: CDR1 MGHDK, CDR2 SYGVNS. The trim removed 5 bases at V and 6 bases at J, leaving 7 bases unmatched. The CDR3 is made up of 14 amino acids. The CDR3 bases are TGTGCCAGCAGTACGGGACAGGGTTTGGCTGAAGCTTTCTTT. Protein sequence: CASSTGQGLAEAFF.

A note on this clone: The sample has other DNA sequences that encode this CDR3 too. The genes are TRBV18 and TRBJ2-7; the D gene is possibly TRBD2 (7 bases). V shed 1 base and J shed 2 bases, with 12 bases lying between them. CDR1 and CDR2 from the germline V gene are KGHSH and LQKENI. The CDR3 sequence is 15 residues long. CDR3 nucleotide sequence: TGTGCCAGCTCACCACAGAGCGGGACAACCTACGAGCAGTACTTC. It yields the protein CASSPQSGTTYEQYF.

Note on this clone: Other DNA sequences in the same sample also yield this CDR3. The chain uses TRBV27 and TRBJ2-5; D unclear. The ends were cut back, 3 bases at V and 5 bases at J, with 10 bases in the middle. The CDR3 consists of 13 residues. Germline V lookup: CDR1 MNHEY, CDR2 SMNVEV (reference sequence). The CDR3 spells CASSLIGRETQYF. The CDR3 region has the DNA TGTGCCAGCAGTTTGATTGGGCGCGAGACCCAGTACTTC.

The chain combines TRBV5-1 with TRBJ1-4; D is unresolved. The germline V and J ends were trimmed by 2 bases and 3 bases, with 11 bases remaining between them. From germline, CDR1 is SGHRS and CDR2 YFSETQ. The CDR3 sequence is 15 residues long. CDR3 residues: CASSFTGVANEKLFF. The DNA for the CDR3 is TGCGCCAGCAGCTTTACCGGGGTGGCTAATGAAAAACTGTTTTTT.

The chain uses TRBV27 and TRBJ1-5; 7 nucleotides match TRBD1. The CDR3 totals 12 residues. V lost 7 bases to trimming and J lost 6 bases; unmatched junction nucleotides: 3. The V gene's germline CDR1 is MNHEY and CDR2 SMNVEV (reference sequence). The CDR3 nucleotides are TGTGCCAGCACAACAGGGGTTCAGCCCCAGCATTTT. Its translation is CASTTGVQPQHF.